Included here is one TCR beta chain sequence, with context. This clone was recorded only once. Its antigen specificity is not known. No much larger clone is present one base from it, and per-base qualities are unavailable. In total, 666 healthy bone marrow donors made up the cohort. At the time of sampling, every cohort member was nominally healthy, though immune exposures that went unrecorded were likely present. The donor tested CMV seropositive, placing the donor among the 250 to 300 seropositive members of the cohort. A peripheral blood sample was collected from each donor, and TCR beta sequencing was performed on peripheral blood mononuclear cells. The Qiagen DNeasy Blood Extraction Kit was used to extract genomic DNA from the blood cell samples. Libraries were built with the immunoSEQ multiplex PCR assay. For the multiplex PCR, a mixture combining 60 forward primers for TCR Vbeta segments and 13 reverse primers for TCR Jbeta segments was used. The CDR3 region of rearranged TCR beta genes was amplified from genomic DNA by a multiplex PCR assay. The amplified TCR beta libraries were sequenced on the Illumina HiSeq System as 87-base-pair reads. From the authors' description of their analysis: A later analysis tallied 75 million to 85 million unique TCR beta chains across the roughly 610 repertoires, and around 9.9 million of those chains were shared by two or more donors. Raw reads were error-corrected and collapsed into unique sequences by a nearest-neighbor algorithm in which closely related sequences were merged to remove PCR and sequencing errors. To assign V, D and J gene segments, CDR3 sequences were aligned to IMGT reference sequences. For a sequence to be retained, a match of at least six nucleotides to both a V gene segment and a J gene segment was required. Rearrangements were called productive when the CDR3 lacked stop codons and stayed in frame with V and J; all others were non-productive. Following IMGT convention, CDR3 was defined as the stretch from the second conserved V-encoded cysteine to the conserved J-encoded phenylalanine. Sequences without an unambiguous match to a single V gene segment were excluded from the earlier analysis of almost 600 of the donors. An earlier analysis of approximately 590 of the donors classified V segments as functional when productive rearrangements were above 56.7% and as segregating when the standard deviation between donors was above 5%. To diagnose cytomegalovirus status from the catalog of TCR beta chain sequences, a statistical classification framework was built. In a later analysis, V and J genes were assigned by comparing TCR nucleotide sequences against IMGT/GENE-DB human TR gene sequences. Using the TCRdist pipeline, a later analysis assigned CDR3 sequences along with most-parsimonious VDJ recombination scenarios. In a later analysis, each TCR beta chain was defined by its CDR3 amino acid sequence together with its V-gene family, and reads without a unique V-gene family were excluded. To address suspected cross-contamination and a sequencing artifact, a later analysis removed 550 to 750 highly shared, low-generation-probability nucleotide sequences. In a later analysis, a clonal expansion index for each public chain was calculated from normalized within-repertoire ranks of inferred template counts. In a later analysis, generation probabilities were computed with a VDJ recombination model fitted to out-of-frame rearrangements, and the resulting probabilities were checked against IGoR. In a later analysis, TCR-TCR, TCR-HLA and TCR-CMV co-occurrence was scored with hypergeometric tests, and a repertoire-size bias correction was applied to TCR pairs. To estimate false discovery rates, a later analysis permuted the HLA or CMV assignments 20 times. In a later analysis, co-occurring TCRs were grouped with DBSCAN, and TCRdist sequence similarity was added when clustering was performed within HLA-allele-positive subsets. Repertoires with fewer than 30,000 or more than 120,000 public chains, plus five repertoires with anomalous nucleotide sharing, were excluded from co-occurrence clustering. The source is immuneACCESS, and TCRdb retained only in-frame sequences with V and J called. Part of the clones is not carried over; for the studies checked, unresolved V genes explain less than half of this, and the remainder is unexplained. V and J calls plus clone size are reproduced from that table; the DNA served to infer D and trimming. Present in this sample are 100,000 or so clones, 70% to 80% of which were seen just once. Of the sample, around 10% is held by the ten largest clones.

This specimen comes from a study of cytomegalovirus exposure and HLA in healthy donors (dated by TCRdb to the late 2010s). At the level of the whole study: An earlier analysis of roughly 610 of the donors reported around 280 Gb of sequence data and 100 million to 120 million unique TCR beta sequences obtained from about 179 million T cells. The study used immunosequencing to profile the T cell repertoires of approximately 650 subjects and linked those repertoires to cytomegalovirus serostatus. Class I and class II HLA loci were covered by the typing at four-digit resolution. Because of strong linkage in the cohort, roughly five DR-DQ haplotypes were treated as single units for association and clustering. Alongside the repertoire data, information on donor age, sex, ethnicity and CMV serostatus was compiled. An earlier analysis of roughly 580 of the donors used high-throughput TCR beta sequencing to judge whether each TCR beta V gene segment behaved as functional or pseudogenic. Typing coverage varied by locus: about 620-630 donors for A, B, C, DRB1 and DQB1; roughly 520 for DQA1; more than 600 for DPA1; 450 to 480 for DPB1. Every discovery cohort repertoire had been produced on one sequencing platform. Genome-wide SNP genotypes for about 65% of the 666 donors were used in a later genetic analysis, which treated that subset as a discovery cohort. A separate validation cohort of about 110 different subjects was used in addition to the approximately 670-subject first cohort. To predict cytomegalovirus infection status, the study brought together high-throughput TCR immunosequencing, statistical association of individual TCRs with disease status, and machine learning. Rather than using new phenotypic data, the later analysis identified candidate immune exposures from TCR beta sequences and from how often those sequences occurred across donors. A later analysis re-analyzed previously published TCR beta repertoires from 550 to 700 donors and added high-resolution HLA genotyping to study TCR occurrence patterns. An early release covering roughly 580 HLA-typed donors comprised approximately 300 gigabases of sequencing data and around 80 million unique TCR sequences. Of the 350 to 450 genotyped donors, less than 85% were placed in the genetic ancestry cluster associated with self-reported Caucasian donors. The study was designed to test whether signatures of past pathogen exposure could be identified by cataloging public T cell receptors. Among some 410 genotyped donors of the cohort, an average of roughly 230,000 unique TCR beta nucleotide sequences was sequenced per donor, of which 15% to 20% were non-productive. The full study reports these points: For the cohort, immune exposure information was limited to CMV serostatus. This cohort had only TCR beta chains sequenced, and the lack of alpha or paired-chain data limited which features could be detected. Most CMV-associated TCR beta chains appeared to be HLA-restricted in a later analysis, and the HLA associations seemed to be driven largely by CMV exposure. V-gene and J-gene trimming of TCR beta chains was associated with a missense DCLRE1C variant in a later genetic analysis, and the association was replicated in an independent cohort. Because the 87-base-pair reads could not distinguish some IMGT-functional V segments, including TRBV6-2 and TRBV6-3, those segments were excluded. The sequencing pipeline was judged likely to have produced a cluster of highly shared sequence variants as a technical artifact. In a later analysis, 15,000 to 20,000 TCR beta sequences were associated with specific HLA alleles at a false discovery rate of 0.05. A further reported finding was that TCR beta sequences accurately predicted the HLA-A and HLA-B alleles for most subjects in the first cohort. A later analysis found that TCR association rates varied across HLA loci, with DRB1 alleles showing the most associated TCRs and HLA-C alleles the fewest. HLA typing was unavailable for some donors at each locus, so association tests used only the typed subset. Linkage disequilibrium might explain the correlated functional status among segregating V segments, but an unknown experimental factor could not be excluded. The presence/absence analyses assumed that sequencing depth was roughly uniform across donors, and that assumption may not be true. Across donors, most TCR sequences were observed very rarely, whereas some public TCRs were present in many individuals. Strong co-occurrence of HLA alleles, especially DR and DQ, made assigning TCR associations to individual alleles difficult. The classifier was reported to diagnose cytomegalovirus status with high specificity and sensitivity in both the original and validation cohorts. Compared with the roughly 670-donor mean, donors in an Asian-associated ancestry cluster had fewer N-insertions in productive TCRs, according to a later genetic analysis. In a later analysis, HLA-associated TCR beta chains showed more clonal expansion and lower generation probabilities than non-associated chains that were equally common. A later analysis reported that several top co-occurrence clusters appeared linked to parvovirus B19, influenza, CMV and Epstein-Barr virus. Because counts were too low, seventeen rarely observed V segments, including chromosome 9 orphons, were excluded from the earlier analysis of around 590 of the donors. A total of 150 to 200 TCR beta chains were listed by the study as associated with cytomegalovirus. A few of the identified cytomegalovirus-associated TCR beta chains were confirmed in vitro to be specific for cytomegalovirus antigens. An earlier analysis of approximately 600 of the donors showed that most TCR beta V segments appeared in productive rearrangements either about 87% or about 30% of the time, which broadly matched IMGT annotations. According to the authors, the approach could potentially be generalized to other disease states and immunological phenotypes.

The germline V gene supplies CDR1 SGHDT and CDR2 YYEEEE. The CDR3 sequence holds 16 residues, the cysteine and phenylalanine included. Of all the DNA, just the CDR3 is kept, 48 bases in frame from base 1. The junction shows trimming of 1 base on V and 1 base on J, and the gene matches do not reach 6 bases of it. The sequence joins TRBV5-6 to TRBJ1-2; 8 bases in between match TRBD1. This receptor was taken from a woman in her thirties or forties in good health and CMV-seropositive. Sequenced: PBMCs. The CDR3 in this case is CASSLPGGESNYGYTF. The DNA sequence follows: TGTGCCAGCAGCTTGCCAGGGGGCGAGAGTAACTATGGCTACACCTTC. Outside the CDR3, residues come from the reference TRBV5-6 and TRBJ1-2 proteins, so the full variable domain is: DAGVTQSPTHLIKTRGQQVTLRCSPKSGHDTVSWYQQALGQGPQFIFQYYEEEERQRGNFPDRFSGHQFPNYSSELNVNALLLGDSALYLCASSLPGGESNYGYTFGSGTRLTVV.